The 16 T cell receptor beta chains below were found in one sample sequenced in a study of T cells in localized non-small cell lung cancer. Clones were read by immunoSEQ multiplex PCR, and TCRdb kept only the in-frame ones, dropping some. The sample contains 61,000 or so clones, 86% of which appear only once. The material sequenced was peripheral blood, taken before any cancer treatment. These receptors came from a woman aged 40-75 years with stage I lung adenocarcinoma.

This chain uses TRBV11-1 with TRBJ2-7, with TRBD1 matching 7 bases. There are 13 residues in the CDR3. V dropped 5 bases and J dropped 7; count of bases not matched to a gene: 8. Germline V gives CDR1 SGHAT, CDR2 FQDESV (reference sequence). The DNA of the CDR3 is TGTGCCAGCAGCGAGGGACAGCCATGGGAGCAGTACTTC. Protein sequence: CASSEGQPWEQYF. The full variable domain, rest sourced from reference TRBV11-1 and TRBJ2-7, is EAEVAQSPRYKITEKSQAVAFWCDPISGHATLYWYRQILGQGPELLVQFQDESVVDDSQLPKDRFSAERLKGVDSTLKIQPAELGDSAMYLCASSEGQPWEQYFGPGTRLTVT.

The chain recombines TRBV7-3 with TRBJ1-1, with TRBD1 matching over 11 bases. This CDR3 region has 16 residues. Trimming at V came to 4 bases and at J to 5 bases, leaving 9 bases not matched to a gene. CDR1 is SGHTA and CDR2 is FQGTGA in the germline V gene. The CDR3 DNA follows: TGTGCCAGCAGCTCGCTGGACAGGGGGCGAAGTACTGAAGCTTTCTTT. It is translated as CASSSLDRGRSTEAFF.

This clone was recorded only once. CDR3 sequence reads: CASSPGTIYEQYF. DNA of the CDR3: TGTGCCAGCAGTCCCGGGACAATCTACGAGCAGTACTTC. The rearrangement joins TRBV6-5 to TRBJ2-7; possible D gene TRBD1, 6 bases. Trimming removed 5 bases at V and 3 bases at J, with 11 bases between. The CDR3 consists of 13 residues. Germline V gene data show CDR1 as MNHEY and CDR2 as SVGAGI.

The chain is built from TRBV9 and TRBJ1-1; no reliable D call. The length of the CDR3 is 14 residues. CDR1 is SGDLS, CDR2 YYNGEE, per germline. Trimming left V 0 bases short and J 6 bases short, with 12 bases between. The CDR3 spells CASSVVGKVSEAFF. As DNA, the CDR3 is TGTGCCAGCAGCGTAGTCGGAAAGGTCTCTGAAGCTTTCTTT.

V usage is TRBV5-6 and J usage is TRBJ1-1; no firm D call. Germline assignment: CDR1 SGHDT and CDR2 YYEEEE. V was clipped by 0 bases and J by 11 bases, with 14 bases between them. The CDR3 spans 13 residues. In nucleotides, the CDR3 is TGTGCCAGCAGCTTGGCCAATGCCGTCTCCGCTTTCTTT. It translates to CASSLANAVSAFF.

The chain couples TRBV7-2 to TRBJ2-2; 9 nucleotides match TRBD1. The junction had 7 bases not matched to a gene; V was cut back by 5 bases and J by 6 bases. The V gene's germline CDR1 is SGHTA and CDR2 FQGNSA. The CDR3 covers 15 residues. The CDR3 spells CASSPSRQGAGELFF. The DNA for the CDR3 is TGTGCCAGCAGCCCCTCAAGACAGGGGGCCGGGGAGCTGTTTTTT.

The gene calls are TRBV7-2 and TRBJ1-2; D gene ambiguous. Trimming cost V 1 base and J 4 bases, with 7 bases left between them. This CDR3 is 13 amino acids long. Germline CDR1 is SGHTA and CDR2 is FQGNSA. The CDR3 DNA is TGTGCCAGCAGCTTAGACGCAGGCTATGGCTACACCTTC. The encoded protein is CASSLDAGYGYTF.

As regards this clone: One end of the junction is discordant with germline, which a read error may explain. This chain links TRBV10-1 with TRBJ2-7, with 9 bases matching TRBD1. The CDR3 is 9 amino acids. Germline CDR1 is WNHNN and CDR2 is SYGVQD (reference sequence). CDR3 DNA sequence: TGCGCCAGCAATGGACAGGGGATCTTC. Translated, it gives CASNGQGIF.

This clone was detected only once. The chain carries TRBV4-1 and TRBJ2-7, with D hard to call. Germline CDR1 reads MGHRA; CDR2 reads YSYEKL. The CDR3 sequence is 14 residues long. The V end was cut by 0 bases, the J end by 6 bases, with 12 bases between. CDR3 coding DNA: TGCGCCAGCAGCCAAGATAGCAAGACGGCCGAGCAGTACTTC. Translating it yields CASSQDSKTAEQYF.

This chain connects TRBV11-2 to TRBJ2-7; the D gene is possibly TRBD1 (5 bases). The germline gives CDR1 SGHAT, CDR2 FQNNGV. The germline V and J ends were trimmed by 1 base and 4 bases, with 5 bases remaining between them. CDR3 size: 12 residues. The CDR3 DNA reads as TGTGCCAGCAGCTTAGCAGGGTACGAGCAGTACTTC. This sequence encodes CASSLAGYEQYF.

This sequence joins TRBV9 and TRBJ2-2, with no clear D. Trimming shortened V by 0 bases and J by 1 base, and 10 bases separated the two germline ends. Germline loops: CDR1 SGDLS, CDR2 YYNGEE. The CDR3 covers 16 residues. CDR3: CASSVGKGGNTGELFF. CDR3 DNA: TGTGCCAGCAGCGTAGGGAAGGGCGGGAACACCGGGGAGCTGTTTTTT.

The V call is TRBV7-2, the J call TRBJ2-1; D remains unclear. V gave up 1 base and J gave up 13 bases, with 14 bases separating them. Germline loops: CDR1 SGHTA, CDR2 FQGNSA. The CDR3 contains 13 residues. In DNA, the CDR3 is TGTGCCAGCAGCTTAGGCCTGGTGCCGGCTCAGTTCTTC. Translation gives CASSLGLVPAQFF.

J is TRBJ2-2 and V is TRBV9, with 10 bases identical to TRBD1. CDR1 and CDR2 from the germline V gene are SGDLS and YYNGEE. V trimming: 0 bases; J trimming: 8 bases; junction bases outside the gene matches: 4. CDR3 length equals 15 residues. The CDR3 sequence is CASSVERQGAGELFF. The CDR3 region has the DNA TGTGCCAGCAGCGTAGAGAGACAGGGGGCTGGGGAGCTGTTTTTT.

The CDR3 loop is CASSYGFGQPQHF. CDR3 nucleotide sequence: TGTGCCAGCAGTTACGGCTTCGGTCAGCCCCAGCATTTT. The chain has TRBV6-6 and TRBJ1-5; D not resolved. The CDR3 covers 13 residues. Germline V gives CDR1 MNHNY, CDR2 SVGAGI (reference sequence). V lost 2 bases to trimming and J lost 6 bases, with 8 bases between them.

With respect to this clone: The sample contains more than one DNA sequence encoding this CDR3. This sequence joins TRBV7-2 and TRBJ1-1; possibly TRBD1 for D (5 bases). Germline V gene data show CDR1 as SGHTA and CDR2 as FQGNSA. V lost 3 bases and J lost 0, with 8 bases in between. The CDR3 extends over 14 amino acids. The CDR3 is CASSLGGLNTEAFF. The CDR3 coding sequence is TGTGCCAGCAGCTTGGGGGGGTTGAACACTGAAGCTTTCTTT.

In this sample, this clone turned up once. The chain joins TRBV7-2 to TRBJ1-5; D perhaps matches TRBD1 (6 bases). The V end lost 8 bases, the J end lost 0 bases, and 11 bases lay between the germline ends. The germline V gene has CDR1 SGHTA and CDR2 FQGNSA. There are 14 residues in the CDR3. CDR3 bases: TGTGCCAGCTCGACAGGAAATAGCAATCAGCCCCAGCATTTT. Protein sequence: CASSTGNSNQPQHF.